The 32 T cell receptor beta chains presented below share a single source sample, sequenced in a study of blood T cell repertoires in COVID-19. TCRdb's table, derived via immunoSEQ multiplex PCR, lists solely in-frame clones and lacks some. The sample lists about 43,000 clones, over 80% occurring once. Sequencing was performed on peripheral blood. Every receptor here comes from a human donor in a cohort sampled during active COVID-19.

V and J are TRBV10-3 and TRBJ2-2; 8 nucleotides match TRBD1. The CDR3 has 16 residues. The trim removed 4 bases at V and 0 bases at J, leaving 4 bases unmatched. From germline, CDR1 is ENHRY and CDR2 SYGVKD. CDR3 nucleotide sequence: TGTGCCATCAGTGGCCCACAGGGGGCGAACACCGGGGAGCTGTTTTTT. The encoded protein is CAISGPQGANTGELFF.

The genes are TRBV5-1 and TRBJ2-7, with D possibly matching TRBD1 (6 bases). The V end lost 1 base, the J end lost 1 base, and 9 bases lay between the germline ends. This CDR3 has 14 residues. CDR1 SGHRS and CDR2 YFSETQ come from the germline V gene. The CDR3 reads CASSLLGQSYEQYF. In DNA form, the CDR3 reads TGCGCCAGCAGCTTGTTGGGACAATCCTACGAGCAGTACTTC.

V gene TRBV12-3 or TRBV12-4 combines with J gene TRBJ2-1, with D tentatively TRBD2 (6 bases). The CDR3 consists of 11 residues. V shed 4 bases and J shed 15 bases, with 13 bases lying between them. CDR3 coding DNA: TGTGCCAGCAGTTCGGGAGCTGGGCTGTTCTTC. This codes for CASSSGAGLFF.

This chain joins TRBV28 and TRBJ1-1; D not certain. V lost 6 bases, J lost 4 bases, and 15 bases lay in between. The CDR3 totals 14 residues. Germline values: CDR1 MDHEN, CDR2 SYDVKM. Here the CDR3 reads CASSPPSMSTEAFF. The CDR3 DNA reads as TGTGCCAGCAGCCCACCCTCCATGAGCACTGAAGCTTTCTTT.

The chain joins TRBV24-1 to TRBJ2-2; TRBD2 matches at 9 bases. Losses at the gene ends were 0 bases for V and 2 bases for J; bases not matched to a gene: 3. CDR3 length equals 17 residues. Germline V gives CDR1 KGHDR, CDR2 SFDVKD. CDR3 residues: CATSDLAGGPNTGELFF. In DNA form, the CDR3 reads TGTGCCACCAGTGATTTGGCGGGAGGGCCTAACACCGGGGAGCTGTTTTTT.

The chain recombines TRBV2 with TRBJ2-7; no reliable D call. Trimming took 3 bases from V and 3 from J, leaving 9 bases between them. The CDR3 totals 13 residues. Germline V gene lookup returns CDR1 SNHLY and CDR2 FYNNEI. The CDR3 is CASSDPSGYEQYF. For the CDR3, the DNA is TGTGCCAGCAGTGACCCCTCGGGCTACGAGCAGTACTTC. Supplemented by reference TRBV2 and TRBJ2-7, the full variable domain reads EPEVTQTPSHQVTQMGQEVILRCVPISNHLYFYWYRQILGQKVEFLVSFYNNEISEKSEIFDDQFSVERPDGSNFTLKIRSTKLEDSAMYFCASSDPSGYEQYFGPGTRLTVT.

The chain couples TRBV5-1 to TRBJ2-7, with 9 bases fitting TRBD2. There are 16 residues in the CDR3. With V trimmed by 2 bases and J by 5 bases, 11 bases remained unmatched. Germline lookup yields CDR1 SGHRS and CDR2 YFSETQ. CDR3 in DNA: TGCGCCAGCAGCTTAGGTAGCGGGAGAGGCGGCGACGAGCAGTACTTC. Protein: CASSLGSGRGGDEQYF.

The chain joins TRBV7-8 to TRBJ2-7, with 8 bases identical to TRBD2. Germline CDR1 SGHVS, CDR2 FQNEAQ. The ends lost 8 bases at V and 5 bases at J; junction bases unmatched: 17. The CDR3 has 16 amino acids. CDR3 region: CASGTLGREVSHEQYF. The CDR3 DNA is TGTGCCAGCGGTACTTTGGGGCGGGAGGTCAGTCACGAGCAGTACTTC.

The rearrangement links TRBV7-9 to TRBJ2-7; possible D gene TRBD2, 6 bases. Germline loops: CDR1 SEHNR, CDR2 FQNEAQ (reference sequence). This CDR3 is 13 amino acids long. The V end was cut by 5 bases, the J end by 4 bases, with 12 bases between. CDR3 DNA: TGTGCCAGCAGCCCAGGACTACTGTACGAGCAGTACTTC. Amino acid sequence: CASSPGLLYEQYF. The entire variable domain, with the rest obtained from reference TRBV7-9 and TRBJ2-7, is as follows: DTGVSQNPRHKITKRGQNVTFRCDPISEHNRLYWYRQTLGQGPEFLTYFQNEAQLEKSRLLSDRFSAERPKGSFSTLEIQRTEQGDSAMYLCASSPGLLYEQYFGPGTRLTVT.

The chain joins TRBV24-1 to TRBJ2-1; 7 nucleotides agree with TRBD2. The CDR3 contains 14 residues. V lost 5 bases and J lost 4; bases outside the gene matches: 4. CDR1 and CDR2 from the germline V gene are KGHDR and SFDVKD. CDR3 protein: CATSGLADYNEQFF. The CDR3 nucleotides read TGTGCCACCAGTGGTCTAGCGGATTACAATGAGCAGTTCTTC.

In its sample, this clone was seen a few times. The chain uses TRBV7-8 and TRBJ1-5; D is possibly TRBD1 (6 bases). The CDR3 extends over 13 amino acids. Germline values: CDR1 SGHVS, CDR2 FQNEAQ. V shed 3 bases and J shed 4 bases, with 7 bases lying between them. In DNA, the CDR3 is TGTGCCAGCAGCTTGGGGGCTAATCAGCCCCAGCATTTT. Its protein is CASSLGANQPQHF.

The CDR3 sequence is CASSHGQGAYEQYF. DNA of the CDR3: TGCGCCAGCAGCCACGGACAGGGGGCTTACGAGCAGTACTTC. The rearrangement uses TRBV10-2 and TRBJ2-7, with 11 bases identical to TRBD1. The CDR3 runs to 14 residues. V dropped 6 bases and J dropped 4; count of bases not matched to a gene: 5. Looked up from germline, CDR1 is WSHSY and CDR2 is SAAADI.

The chain combines TRBV29-1 with TRBJ2-3, with TRBD2 matching 7 bases. The germline V gene encodes CDR1 SQVTM and CDR2 ANQGSEA. Germline trimming cut 4 bases from V and 5 bases from J; bases unmatched to any gene: 12. The CDR3 sequence is 15 residues long. This CDR3 reads CSVVLAGDYIDTQYF. CDR3 coding DNA: TGCAGCGTTGTTTTGGCGGGAGATTATATAGATACGCAGTATTTT.

The chain has TRBV18 and TRBJ2-7; D perhaps matches TRBD2 (6 bases). The germline V gene encodes CDR1 KGHSH and CDR2 LQKENI. CDR3 length equals 14 residues. V was pared by 3 bases and J by 3 bases, with 12 bases between. The CDR3 DNA reads TGTGCCAGCTCACCGGGGGGTGTGAGCTACGAGCAGTACTTC. It specifies CASSPGGVSYEQYF.

V is TRBV11-3 and J is TRBJ2-5; no clear D. Germline assignment: CDR1 SGHNT and CDR2 YENEEA. V shed 1 base and J shed 7 bases, with 10 bases lying between them. There are 13 residues in the CDR3. CDR3 sequence (DNA): TGTGCCAGCAGCTTAGTTCCATCGGGGACCCAGTACTTC. Translating gives CASSLVPSGTQYF.

V gene TRBV10-3 combines with J gene TRBJ2-1; D is perhaps TRBD1 (6 bases). Trimming took 7 bases from V and 2 from J, leaving 12 bases between them. The CDR3 contains 14 residues. Per the germline V gene, CDR1 is ENHRY and CDR2 is SYGVKD. The CDR3 region has the DNA TGTGCCATCACCCCAGGGGTTACCTACAATGAGCAGTTCTTC. This codes for CAITPGVTYNEQFF.

The chain is built from TRBV7-2 and TRBJ2-1; 8 nucleotides agree with TRBD1. In germline, CDR1 is SGHTA, CDR2 FQGNSA. This CDR3 has 12 residues. Trimming cost V 6 bases and J 13 bases; bases outside gene matches: 8. CDR3 bases: TGTGCCAGCAGACCGGTCAGGGGGCCCCAGTTCTTC. Its protein product is CASRPVRGPQFF.

The CDR3 spells CATSPGSSGSGTDTQYF. The CDR3 DNA reads as TGTGCCACCTCCCCTGGGTCTAGCGGGAGTGGTACAGATACGCAGTATTTT. The chain couples TRBV15 to TRBJ2-3, with 10 bases lining up with TRBD2. This CDR3 region has 17 residues. Germline V gene sequence: CDR1 LNHNV, CDR2 YYDKDF (reference sequence). V dropped 8 bases and J dropped 3; count of bases not matched to a gene: 14.

V is TRBV27 and J is TRBJ2-7; 10 nucleotides agree with TRBD2. Trimming cost V 9 bases and J 4 bases; bases outside gene matches: 6. The CDR3 covers 13 residues. Germline CDR1 is MNHEY and CDR2 is SMNVEV (reference sequence). The CDR3 spells CARPAGGRYEQYF. The CDR3 region has the DNA TGTGCCAGACCAGCGGGAGGGCGGTACGAGCAGTACTTC.

The chain carries TRBV10-2 and TRBJ1-2; 7 bases align to TRBD1. The CDR3 runs to 12 residues. Germline trimming cut 7 bases from V and 4 bases from J; bases unmatched to any gene: 3. The germline V gene has CDR1 WSHSY and CDR2 SAAADI. CDR3 loop: CASNRDSYGYTF. The CDR3 DNA sequence: TGCGCCAGCAACCGGGACAGCTATGGCTACACCTTC.

The rearrangement uses TRBV7-8 and TRBJ1-3; 7 bases are shared with TRBD1. The V gene end was trimmed by 4 bases and the J gene end by 1 base; junction bases not matched to a gene: 7. The CDR3 runs to 16 residues. CDR1 SGHVS and CDR2 FQNEAQ come from the germline V gene. In DNA form, the CDR3 reads TGTGCCAGCAGCTCGAGGGGGACAGTATCTGGAAACACCATATATTTT. It specifies CASSSRGTVSGNTIYF.

The chain joins TRBV19 to TRBJ2-3; TRBD2 matches at 7 bases. Germline CDR1 reads LNHDA; CDR2 reads SQIVND (reference sequence). V shed 5 bases, J shed 2 bases, and the junction held 16 bases outside the gene matches. This CDR3 spans 18 amino acids. This chain's CDR3 is CASSATVSGTIFTDTQYF. The DNA for the CDR3 is TGTGCCAGTAGTGCCACAGTTTCCGGGACTATCTTCACAGATACGCAGTATTTT.

J is TRBJ2-5 and V is TRBV24-1; 8 bases agree with TRBD1. V was clipped by 2 bases and J by 5 bases; unmatched bases: 12. CDR1 is KGHDR, CDR2 SFDVKD, per germline. The CDR3 is 17 residues long. Here the CDR3 reads CATSDSVDRVNRETQYF. For the CDR3, the DNA is TGTGCCACCAGTGATTCTGTGGACAGGGTTAATAGGGAGACCCAGTACTTC.

The chain is built from TRBV6-6 and TRBJ2-1, with TRBD1 matching 7 bases. The CDR3 has 14 amino acids. The V and J ends lost 3 bases and 5 bases, in that order; junction bases with no gene match: 4. Per the germline V gene, CDR1 is MNHNY and CDR2 is SVGAGI (reference sequence). This CDR3 is CASSYGTANNEQFF. The CDR3 bases are TGTGCCAGCAGTTATGGGACAGCAAACAATGAGCAGTTCTTC.

The rearrangement joins TRBV27 to TRBJ2-7; 9 nucleotides agree with TRBD1. This CDR3 contains 17 residues. After removal of 4 bases from V and 6 bases from J, the junction contained 16 bases not matched to a gene. Germline-derived CDR1 and CDR2 are MNHEY and SMNVEV (reference sequence). CDR3 sequence: CASSSLTRDRVSGEQYF. In DNA form, the CDR3 reads TGTGCCAGCAGTTCCCTCACCCGGGACAGGGTTTCTGGCGAGCAGTACTTC.

There are a few counts of this clone. The rearrangement joins TRBV24-1 to TRBJ2-2; tentatively, D is TRBD2 (6 bases). The germline gives CDR1 KGHDR, CDR2 SFDVKD. V was trimmed by 2 bases and J by 7 bases, leaving 10 bases between them. CDR3 length: 14 residues. Here the CDR3 DNA reads TGTGCCACCAGTGATTGGCGGGGAGGCGGGGAGCTGTTTTTT. It encodes CATSDWRGGGELFF.

The V call is TRBV9, the J call TRBJ2-3; the match to TRBD2 covers 7 bases. CDR3 length equals 15 residues. Unmatched junction bases numbered 11, after V lost 4 bases and J lost 6 bases. CDR1 SGDLS and CDR2 YYNGEE come from the germline V gene. CDR3 in DNA: TGTGCCAGCAGCCCAGGCGGGGGAGGCCCCGATACGCAGTATTTT. It yields the protein CASSPGGGGPDTQYF.

This chain connects TRBV7-9 to TRBJ2-4; D not certain. V lost 0 bases and J 0 bases, leaving 6 bases between the germline ends. This CDR3 spans 15 amino acids. Germline values: CDR1 SEHNR, CDR2 FQNEAQ (reference sequence). CDR3 sequence (DNA): TGTGCCAGCAGCTTAGCCGGGTTAGCCAAAAACATTCAGTACTTC. It specifies CASSLAGLAKNIQYF.

The chain combines TRBV27 with TRBJ1-2; D perhaps matches TRBD1 (6 bases). V gave up 4 bases and J gave up 2 bases, with 11 bases separating them. Germline assignment: CDR1 MNHEY and CDR2 SMNVEV (reference sequence). The CDR3 spans 14 residues. CDR3 in DNA: TGTGCCAGCAGTTCACGGACAGAAAACTATGGCTACACCTTC. This encodes CASSSRTENYGYTF.

This chain joins TRBV7-8 and TRBJ1-1, with D possibly matching TRBD1 (5 bases). Germline CDR1 SGHVS, CDR2 FQNEAQ. The V end lost 5 bases, the J end lost 4 bases, and 14 bases lay between the germline ends. The CDR3 has 14 amino acids. The CDR3 protein is CASSPRGVGTEAFF. The CDR3 nucleotides are TGTGCCAGCAGCCCCCGGGGGGTAGGCACTGAAGCTTTCTTT.

The gene calls are TRBV7-9 and TRBJ2-1, with TRBD2 identical over 9 bases. This CDR3 has 17 residues. V was pared by 4 bases and J by 4 bases, with 11 bases of the junction left unmatched. Germline-derived CDR1 and CDR2 are SEHNR and FQNEAQ (reference sequence). The CDR3 region is CASSSTPRLADYNEQFF. CDR3 in DNA: TGTGCCAGCAGCTCGACCCCCCGACTAGCGGATTACAATGAGCAGTTCTTC.

The V call is TRBV7-9, the J call TRBJ2-2; D gene ambiguous. Trimming removed 1 base at V and 8 bases at J, with 5 bases between. From germline, CDR1 is SEHNR and CDR2 FQNEAQ (reference sequence). The CDR3 is made up of 12 amino acids. Here the CDR3 DNA reads TGTGCCAGCAGCTTAGTCGGGGGGGAGCTGTTTTTT. Its translation is CASSLVGGELFF.